The clone carrying this TCR beta chain was picked up a small number of times. Antigen specificity is unknown. The data were taken from a study of OX40 agonist ivuxolimab in advanced cancers. Findings and caveats of the study: Expanded clones tended on average to be more numerous among CD8+ T cells than CD4+.

Measured with immunoSEQ multiplex PCR; TCRdb has only the in-frame clones, and not every one. The data hold about 70,000 clones, with just under 80% observed a single time. V lost 2 bases to trimming and J lost 8 bases, with 12 bases between them. Germline V gene sequence: CDR1 MNHNY, CDR2 SVGAGI (reference sequence). This CDR3 spans 14 amino acids. This sequence originates from an adult with an advanced solid tumor such as melanoma, head and neck, liver or kidney cancer. The gene calls are TRBV6-6 and TRBJ1-4; D gene uncertain. Sequencing was performed on CD4+ or CD8+ T cells sorted from blood, taken in a trial of the OX40 agonist ivuxolimab. Written as DNA, the CDR3 is TGTGCCAGCAGTTACGGAGCGGTAGGAGAAAAACTGTTTTTT. This sequence encodes CASSYGAVGEKLFF.